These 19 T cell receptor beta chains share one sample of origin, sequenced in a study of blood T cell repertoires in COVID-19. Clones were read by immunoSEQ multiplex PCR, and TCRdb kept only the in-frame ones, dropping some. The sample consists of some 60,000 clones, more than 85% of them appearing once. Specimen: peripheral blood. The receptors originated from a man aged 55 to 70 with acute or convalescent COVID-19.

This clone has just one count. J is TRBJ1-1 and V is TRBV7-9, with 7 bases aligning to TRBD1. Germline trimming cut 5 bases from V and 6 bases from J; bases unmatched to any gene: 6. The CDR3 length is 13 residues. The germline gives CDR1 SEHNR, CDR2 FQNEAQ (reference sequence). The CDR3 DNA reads TGTGCCAGCAGCCCCCGACAGGGTGCTGAAGCTTTCTTT. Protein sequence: CASSPRQGAEAFF.

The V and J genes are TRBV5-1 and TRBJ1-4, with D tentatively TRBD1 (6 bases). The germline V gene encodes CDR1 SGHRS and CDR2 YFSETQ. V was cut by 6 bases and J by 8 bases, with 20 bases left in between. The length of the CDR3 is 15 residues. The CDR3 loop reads CASTLNQGQGEKLFF. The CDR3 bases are TGCGCCAGCACTCTTAATCAGGGGCAGGGAGAAAAACTGTTTTTT. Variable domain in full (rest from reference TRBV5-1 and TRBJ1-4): KAGVTQTPRYLIKTRGQQVTLSCSPISGHRSVSWYQQTPGQGLQFLFEYFSETQRNKGNFPGRFSGRQFSNSRSEMNVSTLELGDSALYLCASTLNQGQGEKLFFGSGTQLSVL.

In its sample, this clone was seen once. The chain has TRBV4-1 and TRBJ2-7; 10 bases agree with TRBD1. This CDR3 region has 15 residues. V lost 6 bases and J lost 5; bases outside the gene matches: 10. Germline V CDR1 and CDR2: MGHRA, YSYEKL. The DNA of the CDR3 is TGCGCCAGCAGACTAGCAAGCGGGACAGGGGACGAGCAGTACTTC. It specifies CASRLASGTGDEQYF.

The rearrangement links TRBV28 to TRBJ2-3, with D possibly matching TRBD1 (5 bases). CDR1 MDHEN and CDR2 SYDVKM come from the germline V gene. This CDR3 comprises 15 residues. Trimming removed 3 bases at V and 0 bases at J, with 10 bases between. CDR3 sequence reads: CASSLWGSSTDTQYF. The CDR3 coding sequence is TGTGCCAGCAGTTTGTGGGGCTCTAGCACAGATACGCAGTATTTT.

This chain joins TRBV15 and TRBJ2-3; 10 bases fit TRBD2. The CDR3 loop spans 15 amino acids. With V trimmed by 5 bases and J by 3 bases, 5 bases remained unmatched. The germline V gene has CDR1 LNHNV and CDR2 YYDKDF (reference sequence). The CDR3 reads CATSGAGGGTDTQYF. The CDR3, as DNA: TGTGCCACCAGCGGAGCGGGAGGGGGTACAGATACGCAGTATTTT.

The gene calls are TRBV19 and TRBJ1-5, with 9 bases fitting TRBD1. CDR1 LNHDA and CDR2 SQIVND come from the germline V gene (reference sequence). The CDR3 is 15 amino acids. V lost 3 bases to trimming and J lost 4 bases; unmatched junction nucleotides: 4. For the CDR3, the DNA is TGTGCCAGTAGTATTACAGGACAGGGGAATCAGCCCCAGCATTTT. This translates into CASSITGQGNQPQHF.

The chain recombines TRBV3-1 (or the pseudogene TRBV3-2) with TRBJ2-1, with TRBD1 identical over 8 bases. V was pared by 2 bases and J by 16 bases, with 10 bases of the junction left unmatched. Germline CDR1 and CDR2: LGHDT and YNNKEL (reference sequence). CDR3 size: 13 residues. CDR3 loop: CASSQSDRGRHFF. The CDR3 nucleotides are TGTGCCAGCAGCCAATCCGACAGGGGTAGACACTTCTTC.

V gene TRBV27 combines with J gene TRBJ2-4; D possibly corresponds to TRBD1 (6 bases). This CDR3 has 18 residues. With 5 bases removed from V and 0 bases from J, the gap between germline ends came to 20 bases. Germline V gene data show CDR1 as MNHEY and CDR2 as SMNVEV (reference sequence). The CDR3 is CASSPRSGAILAKNIQYF. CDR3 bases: TGTGCCAGCAGTCCGAGGTCAGGGGCGATTCTAGCCAAAAACATTCAGTACTTC.

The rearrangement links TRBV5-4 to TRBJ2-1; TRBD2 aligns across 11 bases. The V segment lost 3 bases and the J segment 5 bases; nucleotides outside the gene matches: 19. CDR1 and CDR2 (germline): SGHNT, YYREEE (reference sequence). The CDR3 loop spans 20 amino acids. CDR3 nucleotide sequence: TGTGCCAGCAGCTGGGCCTTAGGGGGGCCCGGGACTAGCGGCCACAATGAGCAGTTCTTC. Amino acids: CASSWALGGPGTSGHNEQFF. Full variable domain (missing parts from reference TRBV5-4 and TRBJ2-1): ETGVTQSPTHLIKTRGQQVTLRCSSQSGHNTVSWYQQALGQGPQFIFQYYREEENGRGNFPPRFSGLQFPNYSSELNVNALELDDSALYLCASSWALGGPGTSGHNEQFFGPGTRLTVL.

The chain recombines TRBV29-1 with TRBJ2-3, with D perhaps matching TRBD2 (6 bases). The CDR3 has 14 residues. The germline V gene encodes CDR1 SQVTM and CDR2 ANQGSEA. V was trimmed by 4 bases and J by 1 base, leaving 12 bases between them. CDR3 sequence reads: CSVAGEAGTDTQYF. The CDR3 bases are TGCAGCGTTGCCGGGGAGGCCGGCACAGATACGCAGTATTTT.

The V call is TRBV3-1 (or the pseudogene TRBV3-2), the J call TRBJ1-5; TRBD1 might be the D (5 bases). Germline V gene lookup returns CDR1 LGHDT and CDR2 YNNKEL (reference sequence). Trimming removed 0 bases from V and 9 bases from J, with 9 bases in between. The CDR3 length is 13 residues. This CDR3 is CASSQDLGRPQHF. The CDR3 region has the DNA TGTGCCAGCAGCCAAGATTTGGGGCGGCCCCAGCATTTT.

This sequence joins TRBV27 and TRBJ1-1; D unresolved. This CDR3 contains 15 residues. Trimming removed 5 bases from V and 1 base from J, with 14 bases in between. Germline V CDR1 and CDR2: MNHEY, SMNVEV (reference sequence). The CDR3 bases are TGTGCCAGCAGTCCACCCCCCTCAGGGAACACTGAAGCTTTCTTT. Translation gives CASSPPPSGNTEAFF.

In DNA form, the CDR3 reads TGTGCCAGCAGACAATCGGACTATAGCGGGGTAAGCTCCTACAATGAGCAGTTCTTC. Protein: CASRQSDYSGVSSYNEQFF. The chain joins TRBV7-8 to TRBJ2-1, with 8 bases aligning to TRBD2. CDR1 and CDR2 (germline): SGHVS, FQNEAQ. This CDR3 has 19 amino acids. V was pared by 6 bases and J by 0 bases, with 16 bases of the junction left unmatched.

The CDR3 bases are TGCGCCAGCAGCTTGGCAACAGGCAATAATTCACCCCTCCACTTT. This codes for CASSLATGNNSPLHF. This chain connects TRBV5-1 to TRBJ1-6; possibly TRBD1 for D (5 bases). Germline values: CDR1 SGHRS, CDR2 YFSETQ. Between the trimmed V and J ends, which lost 0 bases and 5 bases, there was a span of 9 bases. The CDR3 loop spans 15 amino acids.

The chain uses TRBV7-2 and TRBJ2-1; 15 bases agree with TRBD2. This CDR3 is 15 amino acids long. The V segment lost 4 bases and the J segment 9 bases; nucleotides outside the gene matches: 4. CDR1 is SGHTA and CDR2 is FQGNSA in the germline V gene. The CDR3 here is CASSYPGLAGGEQFF. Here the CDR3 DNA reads TGTGCCAGCAGCTACCCGGGACTAGCGGGAGGTGAGCAGTTCTTC.

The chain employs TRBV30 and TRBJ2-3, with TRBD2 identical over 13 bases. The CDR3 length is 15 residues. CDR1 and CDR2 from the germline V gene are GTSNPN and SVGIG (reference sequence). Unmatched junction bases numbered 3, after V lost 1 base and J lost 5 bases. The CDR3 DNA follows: TGTGCCTGGAGTGGGACTAGCGGGAGAAGAGATACGCAGTATTTT. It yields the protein CAWSGTSGRRDTQYF.

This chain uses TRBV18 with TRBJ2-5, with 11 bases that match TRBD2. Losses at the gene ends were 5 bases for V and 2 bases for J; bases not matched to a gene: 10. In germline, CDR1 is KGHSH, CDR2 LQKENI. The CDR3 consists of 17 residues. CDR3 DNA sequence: TGTGCCAGCTCAGGGAGGATACTAGCGGGAGATCAAGAGACCCAGTACTTC. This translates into CASSGRILAGDQETQYF.

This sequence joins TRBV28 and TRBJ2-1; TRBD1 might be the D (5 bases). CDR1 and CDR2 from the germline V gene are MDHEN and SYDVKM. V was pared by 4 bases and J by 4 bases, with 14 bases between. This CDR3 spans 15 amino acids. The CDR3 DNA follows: TGTGCCAGCAGTTCGGGCACAGGATCTTACAATGAGCAGTTCTTC. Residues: CASSSGTGSYNEQFF.

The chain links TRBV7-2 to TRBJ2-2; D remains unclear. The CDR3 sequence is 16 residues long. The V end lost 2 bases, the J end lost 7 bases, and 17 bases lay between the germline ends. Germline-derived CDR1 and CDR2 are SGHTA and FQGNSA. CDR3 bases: TGTGCCAGCAGCTTAAATGGCAGGTTTATTGGCGGGGAGCTGTTTTTT. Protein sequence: CASSLNGRFIGGELFF. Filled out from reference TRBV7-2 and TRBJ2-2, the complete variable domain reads GAGVSQSPSNKVTEKGKDVELRCDPISGHTALYWYRQSLGQGLEFLIYFQGNSAPDKSGLPSDRFSAERTGGSVSTLTIQRTQQEDSAVYLCASSLNGRFIGGELFFGEGSRLTVL.